This entry concerns a single T cell receptor (beta chain). The treatment is: randomized to nivolumab then ipilimumab (arm A) or the reverse (arm B). In germline, CDR1 is SEHNR, CDR2 FQNEAQ (reference sequence). The CDR3 runs 13 residues. This record belongs to a study of sequential checkpoint blockade in melanoma. The table came from immunoSEQ multiplex PCR; TCRdb's copy has only in-frame clones and leaves some out. The table has some 26,000 clones, roughly 73% seen once. Specimen: CD8+ T cells sorted from blood (inferred from file names), collected from a patient given nivolumab and ipilimumab in sequence. The rearrangement joins TRBV7-9 to TRBJ2-5; D is unresolved. TRBJ2-7 matches the DNA end more closely, so the J call is doubtful. This receptor was taken from a human donor with melanoma. The CDR3: CASTPVHSYEQYF. For the CDR3, the DNA is TGTGCCAGCACCCCCGTGCACTCCTACGAGCAGTACTTC.